This T cell receptor (beta chain) was recovered during a study of T-cell reconstitution after alpha-beta-depleted transplantation in children. Whole-study findings and limits: After transplant, high TCRbeta diversity at day 60 in some patients arose from surviving recipient T cells and thymic progenitors. Newly produced T cells mostly accounted for T-cell counts and diversity one year post-transplant. Two months or so post-transplant, alpha-beta T cells reportedly derived from several hundred expanded graft clones.

J gave up 2 bases and V 1 base, and 15 bases lay outside the gene matches. The germline CDR1 and CDR2 sequences are DFQATT and SNEGSKA (reference sequence). The CDR3 is 19 residues long. Unique molecular identifiers were used to barcode this TCRbeta library. TCRdb reprocessed the PCR reads via MiXCR and lists one record per CDR3 protein. The sample yields 780,000 or so distinct CDR3 sequences, approximately 15% seen once. This clonotype was observed a few times. Its antigen remains unknown. The source of this sequence is a male patient between 5 and 17 years old who had a stem cell transplant for acute lymphoblastic leukemia, so the T cells may come from the graft donor. This chain links TRBV20-1 with TRBJ2-2; 8 positions match TRBD2. Sequences were derived from PBMCs, mostly from graft donor cells, sampled 360 days after TCRalphabeta/CD19-depleted stem cell transplant. The CDR3 DNA sequence: TGCAGTGCTAGAGGTCGGTCCGGGACTAGAAAACTTAACACCGGGGAGCTGTTTTTT. Translating it yields CSARGRSGTRKLNTGELFF.